This T cell receptor beta chain was documented in a study of T cell responses to AZD1222 COVID-19 vaccine. Germline V gene lookup returns CDR1 MGHRA and CDR2 YSYEKL. V dropped 6 bases and J dropped 6; count of bases not matched to a gene: 9. This CDR3 spans 14 amino acids. The assay was immunoSEQ multiplex PCR, and TCRdb's table has in-frame clones only and misses some. The repertoire includes some 99,000 clones, 88% of them detected once, and about 13% sits in the top ten. On this clone itself: Its cognate antigen is unknown.

Findings and limits, study-wide: Among those given AZD1222, only five or six were seropositive at baseline. The reported proportion of spike-specific TCRs targeting unmutated variant regions was nearly half. Repertoires were sampled only after the peak T cell response. Among vaccine-associated CD4 TCRs, coverage spanned spike, with dominance at 160-218 and 743-854.

This clonotype was obtained from an adult in good health. The chain joins TRBV4-1 to TRBJ1-2, with 8 bases lining up with TRBD1. Source: peripheral blood, taken on day 0 of MenACWY control vaccination. CDR3 sequence reads: CASRTSGQGDGYTF. DNA of the CDR3: TGCGCCAGCAGAACATCCGGACAGGGTGATGGCTACACCTTC.